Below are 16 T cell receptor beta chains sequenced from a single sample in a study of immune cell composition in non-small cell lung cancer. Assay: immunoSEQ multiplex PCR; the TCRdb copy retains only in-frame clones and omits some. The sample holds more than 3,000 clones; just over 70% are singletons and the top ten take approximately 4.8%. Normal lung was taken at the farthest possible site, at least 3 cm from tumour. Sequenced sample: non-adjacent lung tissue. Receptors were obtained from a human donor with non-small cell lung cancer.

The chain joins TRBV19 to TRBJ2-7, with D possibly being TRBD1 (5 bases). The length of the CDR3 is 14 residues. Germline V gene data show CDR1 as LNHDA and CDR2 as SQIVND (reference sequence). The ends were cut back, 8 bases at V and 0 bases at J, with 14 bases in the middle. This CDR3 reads CASGKGRDSYEQYF. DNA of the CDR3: TGTGCCAGTGGTAAGGGGCGAGACTCCTACGAGCAGTACTTC.

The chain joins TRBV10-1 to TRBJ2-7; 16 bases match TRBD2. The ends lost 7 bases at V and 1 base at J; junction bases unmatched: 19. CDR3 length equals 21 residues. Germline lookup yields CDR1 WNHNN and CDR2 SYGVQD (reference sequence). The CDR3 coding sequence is TGCGCCAGCACCCGGGTTCTAGGGACTAGCGGGAGGGCCATTTTGTCCTACGAGCAGTACTTC. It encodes CASTRVLGTSGRAILSYEQYF.

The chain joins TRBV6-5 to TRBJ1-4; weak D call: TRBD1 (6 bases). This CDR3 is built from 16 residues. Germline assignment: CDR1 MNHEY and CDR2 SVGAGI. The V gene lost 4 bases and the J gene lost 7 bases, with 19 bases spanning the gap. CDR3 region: CASSSPEGEGGEKLFF. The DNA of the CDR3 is TGTGCCAGCAGTTCCCCCGAGGGGGAAGGGGGTGAAAAACTGTTTTTT.

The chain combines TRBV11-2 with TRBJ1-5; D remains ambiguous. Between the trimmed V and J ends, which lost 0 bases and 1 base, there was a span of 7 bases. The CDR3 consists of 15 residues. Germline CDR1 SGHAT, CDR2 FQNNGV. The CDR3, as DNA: TGTGCCAGCAGCTTAGACGGGTGGAGCAATCAGCCCCAGCATTTT. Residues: CASSLDGWSNQPQHF.

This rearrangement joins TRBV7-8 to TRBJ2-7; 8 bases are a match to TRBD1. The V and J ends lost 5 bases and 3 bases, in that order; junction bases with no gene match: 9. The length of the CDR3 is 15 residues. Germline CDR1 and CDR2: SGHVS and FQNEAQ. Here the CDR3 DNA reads TGTGCCAGCAGCCTTCGCAGGGGGCGAGGCTACGAGCAGTACTTC. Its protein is CASSLRRGRGYEQYF. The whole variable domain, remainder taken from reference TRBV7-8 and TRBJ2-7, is GAGVSQSPRYKVAKRGQDVALRCDPISGHVSLFWYQQALGQGPEFLTYFQNEAQLDKSGLPSDRFFAERPEGSVSTLKIQRTQQEDSAVYLCASSLRRGRGYEQYFGPGTRLTVT.

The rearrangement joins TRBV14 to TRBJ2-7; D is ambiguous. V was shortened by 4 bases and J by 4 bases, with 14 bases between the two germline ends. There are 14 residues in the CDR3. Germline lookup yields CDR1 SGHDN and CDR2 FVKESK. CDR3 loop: CASSPAGRAYEQYF. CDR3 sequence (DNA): TGTGCCAGCAGCCCCGCCGGTAGAGCGTACGAGCAGTACTTC.

CDR3 loop: CASSYRTEGRELFF. CDR3 coding DNA: TGTGCCAGCAGCTACCGGACCGAGGGCCGGGAGCTGTTTTTT. This sequence joins TRBV5-4 and TRBJ2-2; D is possibly TRBD2 (5 bases). The CDR3 is made up of 14 amino acids. CDR1 is SGHNT and CDR2 is YYREEE in the germline V gene (reference sequence). V was cut by 3 bases and J by 9 bases, with 15 bases left in between. The entire variable domain, with the rest obtained from reference TRBV5-4 and TRBJ2-2, is as follows: ETGVTQSPTHLIKTRGQQVTLRCSSQSGHNTVSWYQQALGQGPQFIFQYYREEENGRGNFPPRFSGLQFPNYSSELNVNALELDDSALYLCASSYRTEGRELFFGEGSRLTVL.

DNA of the CDR3: TGTGCCAGCAGCTTGAACAGAGTTAATTCACCCCTCCACTTT. Translating gives CASSLNRVNSPLHF. This chain links TRBV7-2 with TRBJ1-6, with D hard to call. This CDR3 region has 14 residues. Germline assignment: CDR1 SGHTA and CDR2 FQGNSA. V was pared by 3 bases and J by 6 bases, with 9 bases between.

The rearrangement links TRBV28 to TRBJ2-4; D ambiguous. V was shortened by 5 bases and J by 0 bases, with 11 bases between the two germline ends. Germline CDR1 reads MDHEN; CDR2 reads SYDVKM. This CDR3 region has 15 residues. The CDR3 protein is CASSPALVAKNIQYF. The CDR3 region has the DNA TGTGCCAGCAGTCCCGCGCTAGTAGCCAAAAACATTCAGTACTTC.

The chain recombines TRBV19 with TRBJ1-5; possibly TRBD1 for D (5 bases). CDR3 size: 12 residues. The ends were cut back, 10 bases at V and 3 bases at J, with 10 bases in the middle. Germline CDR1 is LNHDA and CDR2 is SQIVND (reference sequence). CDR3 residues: CATGHPNQPQHF. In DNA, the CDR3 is TGTGCCACAGGGCATCCCAATCAGCCCCAGCATTTT.

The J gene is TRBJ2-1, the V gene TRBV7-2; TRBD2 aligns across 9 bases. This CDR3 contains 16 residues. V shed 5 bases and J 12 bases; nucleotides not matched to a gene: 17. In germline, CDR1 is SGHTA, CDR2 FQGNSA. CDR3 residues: CASSALGRGGVIGQFF. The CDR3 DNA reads TGTGCCAGCAGCGCCCTAGGGCGGGGGGGGGTTATCGGGCAGTTCTTC. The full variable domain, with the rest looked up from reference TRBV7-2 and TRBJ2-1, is GAGVSQSPSNKVTEKGKDVELRCDPISGHTALYWYRQSLGQGLEFLIYFQGNSAPDKSGLPSDRFSAERTGGSVSTLTIQRTQQEDSAVYLCASSALGRGGVIGQFFGPGTRLTVL.

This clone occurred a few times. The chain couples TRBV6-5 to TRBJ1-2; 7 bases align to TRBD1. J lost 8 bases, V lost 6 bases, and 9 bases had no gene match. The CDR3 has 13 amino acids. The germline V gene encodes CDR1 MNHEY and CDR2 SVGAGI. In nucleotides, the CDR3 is TGTGCCAGCAGCACCAATACAGGGGACGGCTACACCTTC. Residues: CASSTNTGDGYTF.

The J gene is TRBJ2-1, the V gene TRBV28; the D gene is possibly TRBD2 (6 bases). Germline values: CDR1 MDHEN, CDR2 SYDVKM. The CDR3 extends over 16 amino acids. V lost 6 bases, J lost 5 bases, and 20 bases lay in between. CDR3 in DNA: TGTGCCAGCAGCCGGGCGGTGACTAGGGCCCACAATGAGCAGTTCTTC. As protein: CASSRAVTRAHNEQFF.

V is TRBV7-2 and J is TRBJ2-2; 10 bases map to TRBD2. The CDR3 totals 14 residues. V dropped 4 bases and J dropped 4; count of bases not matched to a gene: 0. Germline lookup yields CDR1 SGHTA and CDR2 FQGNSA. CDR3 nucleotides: TGTGCCAGCAGCTGGACTAGCGGCACCGGGGAGCTGTTTTTT. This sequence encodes CASSWTSGTGELFF.

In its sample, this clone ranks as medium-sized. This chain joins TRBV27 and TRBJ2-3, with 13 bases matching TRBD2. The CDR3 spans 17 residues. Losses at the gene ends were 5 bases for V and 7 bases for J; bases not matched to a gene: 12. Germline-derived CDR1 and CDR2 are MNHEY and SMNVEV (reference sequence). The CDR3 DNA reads TGTGCCAGCAGTCCCAAACCCACTAGCGGGAGGGGATATACGCAGTATTTT. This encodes CASSPKPTSGRGYTQYF.

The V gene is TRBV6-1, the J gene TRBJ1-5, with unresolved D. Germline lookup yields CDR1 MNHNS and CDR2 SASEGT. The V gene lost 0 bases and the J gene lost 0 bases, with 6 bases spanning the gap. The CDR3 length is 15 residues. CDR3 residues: CASSEAGYSNQPQHF. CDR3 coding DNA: TGTGCCAGCAGTGAAGCGGGCTATAGCAATCAGCCCCAGCATTTT.